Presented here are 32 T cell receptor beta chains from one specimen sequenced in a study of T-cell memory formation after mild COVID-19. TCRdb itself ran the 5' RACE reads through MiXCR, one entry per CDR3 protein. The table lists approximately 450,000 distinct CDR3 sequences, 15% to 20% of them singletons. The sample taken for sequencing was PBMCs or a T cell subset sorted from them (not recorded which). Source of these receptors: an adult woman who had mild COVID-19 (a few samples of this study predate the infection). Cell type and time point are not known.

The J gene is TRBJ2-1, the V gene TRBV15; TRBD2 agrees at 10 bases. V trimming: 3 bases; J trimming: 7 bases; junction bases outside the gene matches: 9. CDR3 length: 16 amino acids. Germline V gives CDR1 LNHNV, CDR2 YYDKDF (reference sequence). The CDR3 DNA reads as TGTGCCACCAGCAGGGAAGAAGCGGGAGGGAGGAATGAGCAGTTCTTC. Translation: CATSREEAGGRNEQFF.

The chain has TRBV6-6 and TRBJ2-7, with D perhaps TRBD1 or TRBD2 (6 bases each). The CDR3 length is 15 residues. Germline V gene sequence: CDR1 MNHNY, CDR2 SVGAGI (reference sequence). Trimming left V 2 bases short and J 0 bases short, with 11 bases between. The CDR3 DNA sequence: TGTGCCAGCAGTTACGGGGGGACATACTCCTACGAGCAGTACTTC. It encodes CASSYGGTYSYEQYF.

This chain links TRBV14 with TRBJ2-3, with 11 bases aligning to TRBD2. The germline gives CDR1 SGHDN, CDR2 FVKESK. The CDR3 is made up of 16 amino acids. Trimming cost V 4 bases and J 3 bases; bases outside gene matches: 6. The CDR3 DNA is TGTGCCAGCAGCCCGTTCGCTAGCGGGAGGACAGATACGCAGTATTTT. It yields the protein CASSPFASGRTDTQYF.

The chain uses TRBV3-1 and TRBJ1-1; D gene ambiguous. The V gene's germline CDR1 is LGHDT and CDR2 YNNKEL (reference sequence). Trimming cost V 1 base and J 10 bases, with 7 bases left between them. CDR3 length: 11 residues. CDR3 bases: TGTGCCAGCAGCCAAGCGGACTCAGCTTTCTTT. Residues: CASSQADSAFF.

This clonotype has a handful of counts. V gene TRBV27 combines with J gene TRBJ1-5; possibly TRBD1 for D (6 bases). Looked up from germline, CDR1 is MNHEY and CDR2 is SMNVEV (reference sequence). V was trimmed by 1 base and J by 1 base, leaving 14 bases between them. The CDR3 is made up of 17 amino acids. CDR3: CASSLFSGVESNQPQHF. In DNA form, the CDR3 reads TGTGCCAGCAGTTTATTTTCAGGGGTTGAGAGCAATCAGCCCCAGCATTTT.

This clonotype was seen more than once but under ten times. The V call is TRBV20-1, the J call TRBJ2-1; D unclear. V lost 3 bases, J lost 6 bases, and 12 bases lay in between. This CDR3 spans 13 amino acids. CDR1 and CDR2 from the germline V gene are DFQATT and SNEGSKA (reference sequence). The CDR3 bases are TGCAGTGCTAGGGACGTACTGGGCAATGAGCAGTTCTTC. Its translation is CSARDVLGNEQFF.

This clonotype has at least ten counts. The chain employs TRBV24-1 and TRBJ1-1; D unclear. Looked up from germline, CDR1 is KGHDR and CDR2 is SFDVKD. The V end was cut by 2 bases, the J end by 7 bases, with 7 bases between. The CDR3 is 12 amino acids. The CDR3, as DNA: TGTGCCACCAGTGATTCGGCACTTGAAGCTTTCTTT. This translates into CATSDSALEAFF.

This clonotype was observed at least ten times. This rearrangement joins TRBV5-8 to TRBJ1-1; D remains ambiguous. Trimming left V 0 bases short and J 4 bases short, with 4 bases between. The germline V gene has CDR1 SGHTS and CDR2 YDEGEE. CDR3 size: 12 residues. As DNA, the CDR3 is TGTGCCAGCAGCTTGGTGACCACTGAAGCTTTCTTT. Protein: CASSLVTTEAFF.

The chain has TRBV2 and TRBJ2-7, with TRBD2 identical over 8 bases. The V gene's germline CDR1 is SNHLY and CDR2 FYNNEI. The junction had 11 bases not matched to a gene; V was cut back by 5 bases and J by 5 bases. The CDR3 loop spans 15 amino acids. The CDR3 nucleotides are TGTGCCAGCAGTAACCCGGGACTAGTGTTTAACGAGCAGTACTTC. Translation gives CASSNPGLVFNEQYF.

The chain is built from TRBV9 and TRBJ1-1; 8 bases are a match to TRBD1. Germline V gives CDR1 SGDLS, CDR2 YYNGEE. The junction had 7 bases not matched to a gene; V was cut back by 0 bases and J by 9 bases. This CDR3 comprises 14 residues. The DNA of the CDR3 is TGTGCCAGCAGCGTAGTACAGGGGGGCACAAAAGCTTTCTTT. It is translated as CASSVVQGGTKAFF.

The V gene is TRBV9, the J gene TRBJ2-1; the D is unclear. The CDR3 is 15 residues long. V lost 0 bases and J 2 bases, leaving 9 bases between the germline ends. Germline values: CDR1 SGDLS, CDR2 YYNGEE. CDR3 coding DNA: TGTGCCAGCAGCGTAGTTGGCGGCACCTACAATGAGCAGTTCTTC. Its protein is CASSVVGGTYNEQFF.

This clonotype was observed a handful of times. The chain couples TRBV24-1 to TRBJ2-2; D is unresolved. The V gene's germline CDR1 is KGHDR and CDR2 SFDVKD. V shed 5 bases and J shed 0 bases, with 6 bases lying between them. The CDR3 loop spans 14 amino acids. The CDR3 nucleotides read TGTGCCACCAGTGGCCGGGCGAACACCGGGGAGCTGTTTTTT. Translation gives CATSGRANTGELFF.

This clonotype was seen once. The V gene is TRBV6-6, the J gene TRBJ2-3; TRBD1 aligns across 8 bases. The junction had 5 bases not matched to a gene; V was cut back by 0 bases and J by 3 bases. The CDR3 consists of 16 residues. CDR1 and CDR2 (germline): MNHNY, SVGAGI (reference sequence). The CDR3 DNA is TGTGCCAGCAGTTACTCGACAGGGGTCAGGACAGATACGCAGTATTTT. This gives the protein CASSYSTGVRTDTQYF.

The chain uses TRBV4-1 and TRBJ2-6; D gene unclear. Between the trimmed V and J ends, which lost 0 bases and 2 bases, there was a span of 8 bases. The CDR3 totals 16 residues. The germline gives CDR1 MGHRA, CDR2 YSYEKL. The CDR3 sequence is CASSQEGRAGANVLTF. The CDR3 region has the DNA TGCGCCAGCAGCCAAGAAGGCCGTGCTGGGGCCAACGTCCTGACTTTC.

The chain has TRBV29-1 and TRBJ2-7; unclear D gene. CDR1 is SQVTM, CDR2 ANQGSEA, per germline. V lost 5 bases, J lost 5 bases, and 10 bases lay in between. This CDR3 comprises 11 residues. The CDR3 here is CSVSLQDEQYF. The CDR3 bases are TGCAGCGTTTCGCTTCAGGACGAGCAGTACTTC.

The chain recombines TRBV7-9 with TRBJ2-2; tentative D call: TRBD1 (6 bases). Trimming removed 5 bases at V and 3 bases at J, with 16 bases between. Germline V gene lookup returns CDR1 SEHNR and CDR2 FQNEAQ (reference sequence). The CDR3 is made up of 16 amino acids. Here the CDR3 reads CASSGWTVLDTGELFF. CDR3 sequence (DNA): TGTGCCAGCAGCGGGTGGACAGTTCTCGACACCGGGGAGCTGTTTTTT.

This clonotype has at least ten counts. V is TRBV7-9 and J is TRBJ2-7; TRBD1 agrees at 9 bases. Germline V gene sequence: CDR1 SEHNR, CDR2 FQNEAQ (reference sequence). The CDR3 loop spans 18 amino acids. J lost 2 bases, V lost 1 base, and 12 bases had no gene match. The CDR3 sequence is CASSLGLLGTGKAYEQYF. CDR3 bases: TGTGCCAGCAGCTTAGGGTTGTTGGGGACAGGGAAAGCCTACGAGCAGTACTTC.

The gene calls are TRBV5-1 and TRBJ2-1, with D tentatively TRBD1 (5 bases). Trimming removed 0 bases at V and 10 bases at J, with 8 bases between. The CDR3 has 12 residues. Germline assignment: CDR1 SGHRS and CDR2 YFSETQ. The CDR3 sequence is CASSLGQGEQFF. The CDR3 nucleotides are TGCGCCAGCAGCTTGGGCCAGGGAGAGCAGTTCTTC.

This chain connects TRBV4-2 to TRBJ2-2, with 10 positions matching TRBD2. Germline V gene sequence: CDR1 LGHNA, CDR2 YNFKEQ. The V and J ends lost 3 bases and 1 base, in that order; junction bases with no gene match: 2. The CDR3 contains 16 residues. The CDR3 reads CASSQGTSVNTGELFF. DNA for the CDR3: TGTGCCAGCAGCCAGGGGACTAGCGTGAACACCGGGGAGCTGTTTTTT.

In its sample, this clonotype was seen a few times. CDR3: CASSRTGVRAGQYF. DNA for the CDR3: TGTGCCAGCAGTCGGACAGGGGTTAGGGCTGGGCAGTACTTC. V and J are TRBV6-5 and TRBJ2-7; 9 nucleotides agree with TRBD1. Germline V gene lookup returns CDR1 MNHEY and CDR2 SVGAGI. CDR3 size: 14 residues. Trimming at V came to 5 bases and at J to 9 bases, leaving 11 bases not matched to a gene.

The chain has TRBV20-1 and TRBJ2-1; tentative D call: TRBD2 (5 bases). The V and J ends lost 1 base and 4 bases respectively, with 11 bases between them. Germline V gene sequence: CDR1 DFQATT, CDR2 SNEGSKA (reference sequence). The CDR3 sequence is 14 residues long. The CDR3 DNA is TGCAGTGCTAGAGGGCCTAGCCTATACAATGAGCAGTTCTTC. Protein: CSARGPSLYNEQFF.

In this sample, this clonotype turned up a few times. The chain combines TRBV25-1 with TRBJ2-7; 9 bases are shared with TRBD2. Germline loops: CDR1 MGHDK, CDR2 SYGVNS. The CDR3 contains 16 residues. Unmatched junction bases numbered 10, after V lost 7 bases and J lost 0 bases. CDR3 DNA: TGTGCCAGCACGGGCGGAGGCGGGAGGGCCTCCTACGAGCAGTACTTC. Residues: CASTGGGGRASYEQYF.

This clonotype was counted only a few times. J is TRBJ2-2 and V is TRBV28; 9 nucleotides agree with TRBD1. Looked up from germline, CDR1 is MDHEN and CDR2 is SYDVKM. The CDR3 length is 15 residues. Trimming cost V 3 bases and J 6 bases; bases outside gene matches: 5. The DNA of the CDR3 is TGTGCCAGCAGTTTCCGGGACAGGGTCTCCGGGGAGCTGTTTTTT. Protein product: CASSFRDRVSGELFF.

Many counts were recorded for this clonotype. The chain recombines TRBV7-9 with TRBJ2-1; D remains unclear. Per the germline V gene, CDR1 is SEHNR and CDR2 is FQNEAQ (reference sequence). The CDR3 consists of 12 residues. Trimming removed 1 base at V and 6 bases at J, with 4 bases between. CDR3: CASSLGTNEQFF. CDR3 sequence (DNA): TGTGCCAGCAGCTTAGGAACCAATGAGCAGTTCTTC.

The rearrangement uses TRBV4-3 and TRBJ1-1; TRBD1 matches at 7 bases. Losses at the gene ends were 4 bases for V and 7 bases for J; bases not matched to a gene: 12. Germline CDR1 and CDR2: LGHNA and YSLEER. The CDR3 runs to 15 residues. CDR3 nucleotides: TGCGCCAGCAGCCGAGACAGGGTCGAGCTTGGTGAAGCTTTCTTT. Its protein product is CASSRDRVELGEAFF.

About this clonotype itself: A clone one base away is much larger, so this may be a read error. The DNA for the CDR3 is TGTGCCAGCAGTTTACGGGGGGCCCCCACAGATACGCAGCATTTT. Translation gives CASSLRGAPTDTQHF. This chain connects TRBV12-3 or TRBV12-4 to TRBJ2-3, with D maybe TRBD1 (6 bases). The DNA end is a closer match to TRBJ1-5, so the J assignment may be wrong. CDR3 length: 15 amino acids.

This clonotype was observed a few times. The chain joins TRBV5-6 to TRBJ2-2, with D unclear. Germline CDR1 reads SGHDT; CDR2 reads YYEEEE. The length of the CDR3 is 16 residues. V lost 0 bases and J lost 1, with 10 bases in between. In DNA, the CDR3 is TGTGCCAGCAGCTTGGTACAGATATGGAACACCGGGGAGCTGTTTTTT. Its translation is CASSLVQIWNTGELFF.

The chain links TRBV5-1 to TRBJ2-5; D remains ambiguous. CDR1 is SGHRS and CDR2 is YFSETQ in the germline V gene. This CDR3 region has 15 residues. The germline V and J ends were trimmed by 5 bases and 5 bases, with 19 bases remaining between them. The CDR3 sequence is CASSPDLSLGETQYF. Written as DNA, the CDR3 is TGCGCCAGCAGTCCCGACCTTAGCTTGGGGGAGACCCAGTACTTC.

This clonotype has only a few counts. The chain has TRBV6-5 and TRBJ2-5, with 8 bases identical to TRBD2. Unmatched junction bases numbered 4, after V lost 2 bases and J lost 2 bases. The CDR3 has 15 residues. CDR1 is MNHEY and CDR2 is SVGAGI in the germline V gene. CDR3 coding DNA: TGTGCCAGCAGTTACGGTACTAGCGGACAAGAGACCCAGTACTTC. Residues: CASSYGTSGQETQYF.

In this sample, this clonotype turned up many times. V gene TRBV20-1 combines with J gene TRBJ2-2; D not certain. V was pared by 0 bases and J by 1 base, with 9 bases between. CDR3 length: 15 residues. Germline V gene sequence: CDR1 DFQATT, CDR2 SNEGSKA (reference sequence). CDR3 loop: CSARERLQNTGELFF. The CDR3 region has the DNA TGCAGTGCTAGAGAGAGACTTCAGAACACCGGGGAGCTGTTTTTT.

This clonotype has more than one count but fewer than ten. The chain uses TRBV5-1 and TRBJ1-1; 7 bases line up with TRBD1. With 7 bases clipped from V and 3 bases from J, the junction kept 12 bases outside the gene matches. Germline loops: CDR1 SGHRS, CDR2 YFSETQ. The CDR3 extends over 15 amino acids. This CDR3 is CASSRGVFPDTEAFF. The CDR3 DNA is TGCGCCAGCTCCAGGGGGGTTTTTCCGGACACTGAAGCTTTCTTT.

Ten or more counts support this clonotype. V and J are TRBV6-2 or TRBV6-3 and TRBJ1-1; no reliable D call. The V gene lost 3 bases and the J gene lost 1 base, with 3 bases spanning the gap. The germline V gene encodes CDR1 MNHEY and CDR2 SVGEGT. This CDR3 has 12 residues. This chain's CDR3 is CASSYWNTEAFF. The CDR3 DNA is TGTGCCAGCAGTTATTGGAACACTGAAGCTTTCTTT.